Listed below are T cell receptor beta chains from one sample, sequenced in a study of blood T cell repertoires in COVID-19. Measured with immunoSEQ multiplex PCR; TCRdb has only the in-frame clones, and not every one. The data contain under 200,000 clones, more than 60% of them seen just once; the ten biggest clones take up 8% to 9.5%. The sequenced sample was peripheral blood. Receptor source: a man between 60 and 75 years old with acute or convalescent COVID-19. CDR3s include the opening cysteine and the closing phenylalanine or tryptophan. Fields, in order: clone size, V gene, D gene, J gene, CDR3 DNA, CDR3 protein. A D gene is named only where the DNA matches it firmly. Rows may omit the clone size; those that give it use once, few, many or a size class.

>few|TRBV6-2/TRBV6-3|NA|TRBJ1-6
TGTGCCAGCAGTTCGAGACAGTGGTCCTCACCCCTCCACTTT
CASSSRQWSSPLHF
>NA|TRBV2|TRBD2|TRBJ2-2
TGTGCCAGCGGGGGGGAGGGATGGACCGGGGAGCTGTTTTTT
CASGGEGWTGELFF
>NA|TRBV6-2/TRBV6-3|NA|TRBJ2-7
TGTGCCAGCAGTTACCGGGGGGCCCAACTTTTCTACGAGCAGTACTTC
CASSYRGAQLFYEQYF
>NA|TRBV6-5|TRBD2|TRBJ2-1
TGTGCCAGCAGTTATGGAGCGGGGGACAATGAGCAGTTCTTC
CASSYGAGDNEQFF
>NA|TRBV2|TRBD1|TRBJ1-1
TGTGCCAGCAGTCCCACCGACAGGGGGCGCTGGGCTTTCTTT
CASSPTDRGRWAFF
>NA|TRBV6-5|NA|TRBJ2-5
TGTGCCAGCAGTCCGGGCTTCCAGGGGACCCAGTACTTC
CASSPGFQGTQYF
>NA|TRBV28|NA|TRBJ1-4
TGTGCCAGCACACTTAATGAAAAACTGTTTTTT
CASTLNEKLFF
>NA|TRBV11-2|TRBD1|TRBJ1-6
TGTGCCAGCAGCTTCCGGGACAGAGGACCATATTCACCCCTCCACTTT
CASSFRDRGPYSPLHF
>NA|TRBV5-1|NA|TRBJ2-7
TGCGCCAGCAGCAACCCAACTAGGGGGGAGCAGTACTTC
CASSNPTRGEQYF
>NA|TRBV5-1|NA|TRBJ1-6
TGCGCCAGCAGCCCCCGGGGCGGGACGGGCTCACCCCTCCACTTT
CASSPRGGTGSPLHF
>NA|TRBV7-2|NA|TRBJ1-4
TGTGCCAGCAGCTACAGGGAACGTAATGAAAAACTGTTTTTT
CASSYRERNEKLFF
>NA|TRBV9|TRBD1|TRBJ2-7
TGTGCCAGCAGCGTGGGCGGACAGGCCACCTACGAGCAGTACTTC
CASSVGGQATYEQYF
>NA|TRBV5-1|TRBD2|TRBJ2-1
TGCGCCAGCAGCGGGGGACTTTTTGGACTAGGTTTAGGGGATGAGCAGTTCTTC
CASSGGLFGLGLGDEQFF
>NA|TRBV19|NA|TRBJ1-1
TGTGCCAGTAGTAGGGCCTTGAACACTGAAGCTTTCTTT
CASSRALNTEAFF
>once|TRBV3-1/TRBV3-2|NA|TRBJ1-1
TGTGCCAGCAGATCAACAGGGAACACTGAAGCTTTCTTT
CASRSTGNTEAFF
>NA|TRBV6-6|NA|TRBJ2-7
TGTGCCAGCAGTACCCCCGGGACAAACTACGAGCAGTACTTC
CASSTPGTNYEQYF
>NA|TRBV27|TRBD1|TRBJ1-2
TGTGCCAGCAGAATTCCGGGACAGGGCTACGAGGGCTACACCTTC
CASRIPGQGYEGYTF
>NA|TRBV5-1|NA|TRBJ1-1
TGCGCCAGCAGCCCCCGGTTCGGACTGGAGAACACTGAAGCTTTCTTT
CASSPRFGLENTEAFF
>NA|TRBV5-4|TRBD1|TRBJ2-1
TGTGCCAGCAGCGGAGTGGACAGGGGGGCATACAATGAGCAGTTCTTC
CASSGVDRGAYNEQFF
>few|TRBV3-1/TRBV3-2|TRBD2|TRBJ2-3
TGTGCCAGCAGCCCCCTCGGGCGCGGGGGGGGTGCAGATACGCAGTATTTT
CASSPLGRGGGADTQYF
>NA|TRBV4-3|TRBD1|TRBJ2-1
TGCGCCAGCAGCCAAGAAGGACAGGGAGCCAATGAGCAGTTCTTC
CASSQEGQGANEQFF
>once|TRBV3-1/TRBV3-2|NA|TRBJ2-3
TGTGCCAGCAGCCTTATAGTCGCAGATACGCAGTATTTT
CASSLIVADTQYF
>few|TRBV9|NA|TRBJ2-6
TGTGCCAGCAGCGCCCAACAGGGACCTGGGGCCAACGTCCTGACTTTC
CASSAQQGPGANVLTF
>NA|TRBV6-5|NA|TRBJ1-3
TGTGCCAGCAGTTACACGACAGGCTTCTCTGGAAACACCATATATTTT
CASSYTTGFSGNTIYF
>NA|TRBV6-5|TRBD1|TRBJ2-7
TGTGCCAGCAGTTACCAGGGGGCAGTAGGCGAGCAGTACTTC
CASSYQGAVGEQYF
>NA|TRBV12-3/TRBV12-4|NA|TRBJ1-6
TGTGCCAGCAGTTTAAACAGAGCAGTGATCCTCCACTTT
CASSLNRAVILHF
>NA|TRBV7-2|NA|TRBJ1-1
TGTGCCAGCAGCTTAAGAGGGCGAGGGAACACTGAAGCTTTCTTT
CASSLRGRGNTEAFF
>NA|TRBV18|TRBD1|TRBJ2-1
TGTGCCAGCTCACCACCAAGAGGGACAGGGTCCTACAATGAGCAGTTCTTC
CASSPPRGTGSYNEQFF
>NA|TRBV6-2/TRBV6-3|TRBD1|TRBJ2-1
TGTGCCAGCAGTTATCCGGGACAGCCCTACAATGAGCAGTTCTTC
CASSYPGQPYNEQFF
>NA|TRBV27|TRBD1|TRBJ2-1
TGTGCCAGCAGTCGGACAGGGGGATACTACAATGAGCAGTTCTTC
CASSRTGGYYNEQFF
>once|TRBV10-3|TRBD1|TRBJ1-2
TGTGCCATCAGTGAGACTGAGACAGGGTCAAACTATGGCTACACCTTC
CAISETETGSNYGYTF
>NA|TRBV11-3|NA|TRBJ1-5
TGTGCCAGCAGCTCCAGGTACAATCAGCCCCAGCATTTT
CASSSRYNQPQHF
>few|TRBV2|TRBD1|TRBJ1-1
TGTGCCAGCCTTCAGACAGGGATGAACACTGAAGCTTTCTTT
CASLQTGMNTEAFF
>NA|TRBV28|NA|TRBJ1-2
TGTGCCAGCAGTTTATGGGGCAGGGCCTATGGCTACACCTTC
CASSLWGRAYGYTF
>NA|TRBV4-1|TRBD2|TRBJ2-1
TGCGCCAGCAGCCAAGGCGCACTAGCGGGGGTTGTGAACAATGAGCAGTTCTTC
CASSQGALAGVVNNEQFF
>NA|TRBV6-6|NA|TRBJ1-6
TGTGCCACCTCGTGGGGGGAAAGCACCTATAATTCACCCCTCCACTTT
CATSWGESTYNSPLHF
>NA|TRBV5-8|NA|TRBJ1-2
TGTGCCAGCAGCTACAGGGAGACTCTTTATGGCTACACCTTC
CASSYRETLYGYTF
>NA|TRBV18|NA|TRBJ2-5
TGTGCCAGCTCACCGCAGGGACATCGGCAAGAGACCCAGTACTTC
CASSPQGHRQETQYF
>NA|TRBV7-3|NA|TRBJ1-2
TGTGCCAGCAGCCGCCAAGAGGGCTATGGCTACACCTTC
CASSRQEGYGYTF
>NA|TRBV30|TRBD1|TRBJ1-6
TGTGCCTGGAGTTCCCTGACAGGGCTTTCACCCCTCCACTTT
CAWSSLTGLSPLHF
>once|TRBV4-1|TRBD2|TRBJ2-1
TGCGCCAGCAGCCAAACCATAGTGGCGGGGGTTAATGAGCAGTTCTTC
CASSQTIVAGVNEQFF
>NA|TRBV24-1|NA|TRBJ2-3
TGTGCCACCAGTGATGCCCTCATCGGGGTAGGTACGCAGTATTTT
CATSDALIGVGTQYF
>NA|TRBV11-3|NA|TRBJ1-1
TGTGCCAGCAGCCATACTGCCGGCACTGAAGCTTTCTTT
CASSHTAGTEAFF
>NA|TRBV6-6|TRBD1|TRBJ2-7
TGTGCCAGCAGTCCCGGGACAGGGGATACGTTTTGGGACGAGCAGTACTTC
CASSPGTGDTFWDEQYF
>NA|TRBV9|TRBD1|TRBJ2-1
TGTGCCAGCACCCGGACAGGGAGCTTTGATGAGCAGTTCTTC
CASTRTGSFDEQFF
>few|TRBV11-3|TRBD1|TRBJ2-1
TGTGCCAGCAGCTTAGGGGGACAGGGCCATGAGCAGTTCTTC
CASSLGGQGHEQFF
>NA|TRBV7-2|NA|TRBJ1-2
TGTGCCAGCAGCTTAGACAGGGCCGATGGCTACACCTTC
CASSLDRADGYTF
>NA|TRBV24-1|NA|TRBJ2-2
TGTGCCACCAATGGGGCTTCGAACACCGGGGAGCTGTTTTTT
CATNGASNTGELFF
>NA|TRBV5-1|NA|TRBJ2-5
TGCGCCAGCAGCTTGGAGGTACTAAAAGAGACCCAGTACTTC
CASSLEVLKETQYF
>NA|TRBV11-2|TRBD1|TRBJ1-1
TGTGCCAGCAGCTCCCCTTGGGACAGAAAGAACACTGAAGCTTTCTTT
CASSSPWDRKNTEAFF
>NA|TRBV10-3|NA|TRBJ2-4
TGTGCCATCAGTGAGAAGAAAACACCAGGGGGGAACTCCCTGCGGAGCATTCAGTACTTC
CAISEKKTPGGNSLRSIQYF
>many|TRBV6-4|TRBD1|TRBJ1-1
TGTGCCAGCAGTGACCCACAAGGACAGGGCCCGAACACTGAAGCTTTCTTT
CASSDPQGQGPNTEAFF
>NA|TRBV29-1|TRBD1|TRBJ2-2
TGCAGCGTTCTCGGGACAGGGGCCGGAGGGGAGCTGTTTTTT
CSVLGTGAGGELFF